This T cell receptor beta chain originates from a study of cytomegalovirus exposure and HLA in healthy donors. Profiled with immunoSEQ multiplex PCR; TCRdb holds only in-frame clones, not every one. The sample records about 160,000 clones, around 88% being singletons. Study conclusions and caveats: It was confirmed in vitro that a few of the CMV-associated chains were specific for CMV antigens.

The junction had 5 bases not matched to a gene; V was cut back by 2 bases and J by 2 bases. The CDR3 contains 16 residues. Per the germline V gene, CDR1 is MGHRA and CDR2 is YSYEKL. Worth noting for this clone: The antigen is not known.

The V gene is TRBV4-1, the J gene TRBJ1-2, with TRBD1 matching 10 bases. The origin of this receptor is a woman younger than 35 in good health and CMV-seronegative. Material: PBMCs. CDR3 sequence reads: CASSQPRQGANYGYTF. The CDR3 DNA reads as TGCGCCAGCAGCCAACCAAGACAGGGGGCGAACTATGGCTACACCTTC.